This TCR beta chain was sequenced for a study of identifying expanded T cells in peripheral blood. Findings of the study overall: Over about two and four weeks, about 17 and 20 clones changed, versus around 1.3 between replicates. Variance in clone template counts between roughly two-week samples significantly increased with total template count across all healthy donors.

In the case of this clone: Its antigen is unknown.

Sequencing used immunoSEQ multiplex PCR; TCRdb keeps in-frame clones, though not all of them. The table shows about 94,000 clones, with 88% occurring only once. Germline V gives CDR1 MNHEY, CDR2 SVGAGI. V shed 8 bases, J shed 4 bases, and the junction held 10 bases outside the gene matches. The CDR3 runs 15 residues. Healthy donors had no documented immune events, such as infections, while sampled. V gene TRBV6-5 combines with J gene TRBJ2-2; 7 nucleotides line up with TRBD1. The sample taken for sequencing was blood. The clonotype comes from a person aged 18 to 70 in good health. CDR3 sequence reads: CASQRDRAGTGELFF. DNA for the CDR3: TGTGCCAGCCAGCGCGACAGGGCGGGCACCGGGGAGCTGTTTTTT.